This paragraph covers one TCR beta chain sequence. The antigen remains unidentified. The data originate from a study of T cell responses to AZD1222 COVID-19 vaccine. Study observations and caveats: There were repertoire samples only from the period after the peak T cell response. Across the whole spike, CD4 TCRs peaked at regions 160-218 and 743-854. Reportedly, close to half of spike-specific TCRs are directed against unmutated variant regions.

Germline V gene data show CDR1 as SGHRS and CDR2 as YFSETQ. The CDR3 covers 17 residues. Trimming removed 4 bases from V and 5 bases from J; junction bases left unmatched: 13. Measured with immunoSEQ multiplex PCR; TCRdb has only the in-frame clones, and not every one. The sample lists about 160,000 clones; approximately 90% were seen once. Analyses pooled second doses at about 4 or about 12 weeks. Material: peripheral blood, obtained 28 days after the second AZD1222 dose. The genes are TRBV5-1 and TRBJ2-7, with 12 bases identical to TRBD2. The TCR sequence derives from an adult who received the AZD1222 COVID-19 vaccine. The CDR3 here is CASSPRLAGEIVDEQYF. The CDR3 nucleotides read TGCGCCAGCAGCCCTCGACTAGCGGGGGAAATAGTCGACGAGCAGTACTTC. The whole variable domain, filled in from reference TRBV5-1 and TRBJ2-7, reads KAGVTQTPRYLIKTRGQQVTLSCSPISGHRSVSWYQQTPGQGLQFLFEYFSETQRNKGNFPGRFSGRQFSNSRSEMNVSTLELGDSALYLCASSPRLAGEIVDEQYFGPGTRLTVT.